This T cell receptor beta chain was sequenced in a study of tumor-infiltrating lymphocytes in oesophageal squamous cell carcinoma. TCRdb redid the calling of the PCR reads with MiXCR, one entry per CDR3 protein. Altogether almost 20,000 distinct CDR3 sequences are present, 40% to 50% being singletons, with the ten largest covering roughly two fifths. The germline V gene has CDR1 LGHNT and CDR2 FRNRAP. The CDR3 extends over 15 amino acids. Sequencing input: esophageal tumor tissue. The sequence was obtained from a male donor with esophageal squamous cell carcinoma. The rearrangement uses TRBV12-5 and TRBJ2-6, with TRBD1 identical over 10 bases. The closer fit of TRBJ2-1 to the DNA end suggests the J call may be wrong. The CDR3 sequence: CASGAPGTGEHEQFF. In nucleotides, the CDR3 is TGTGCTAGTGGTGCACCCGGGACAGGGGAGCATGAGCAGTTCTTC.